The next 25 T cell receptor beta chains were all read from a single sample in a study of neurological immune-mediated disorders. TCRdb recomputed calls from the 5' RACE reads with MiXCR, one row per CDR3 protein. The sample carries about 33,000 distinct CDR3 sequences, over 1.2% recorded once. Sequencing was performed on PBMCs. These receptors all stem from a woman under 40 with multiple sclerosis.

This clonotype was seen repeatedly, ten times or more. This chain links TRBV20-1 with TRBJ2-4, with D unclear. The CDR3 covers 12 residues. Trimming stripped 4 bases from V and 2 bases from J, with 6 bases between. Looked up from germline, CDR1 is DFQATT and CDR2 is SNEGSKA (reference sequence). The CDR3 spells CSATGSKNIQYF. The CDR3 nucleotides read TGCAGTGCTACAGGATCCAAAAACATTCAGTACTTC.

Comments on this clonotype: Its ends do not fully match the called genes, so a read error is possible. The chain combines TRBV4-3 with TRBJ2-7, with D tentatively TRBD2 (5 bases). The CDR3 consists of 15 residues. Germline CDR1 and CDR2: LGHNA and YSLEER. Here the CDR3 DNA reads TGCGCCAACAGCCAGGCACGGGGAACAGCCTACGAGCAGTACTTC. Protein: CANSQARGTAYEQYF.

This chain links TRBV7-2 with TRBJ2-3, with 12 bases lining up with TRBD2. After removal of 1 base from V and 6 bases from J, the junction contained 5 bases not matched to a gene. The CDR3 is 16 residues long. Germline V gene data show CDR1 as SGHTA and CDR2 as FQGNSA. The CDR3 sequence is CASSLGLAGGHDTQYF. The CDR3 DNA is TGTGCCAGCAGCTTAGGGCTAGCGGGGGGGCACGATACGCAGTATTTT.

This clonotype was seen ten or more times. The gene calls are TRBV5-6 and TRBJ2-7, with a possible D match to TRBD1 (6 bases). Trimming pared 1 base from V and 2 bases from J, leaving 7 bases between. The CDR3 runs 13 residues. Germline CDR1 and CDR2: SGHDT and YYEEEE. The CDR3 DNA sequence: TGTGCCAGCAGCTTGACAGGGCCCTACGAGCAGTACTTC. Translation: CASSLTGPYEQYF.

This clonotype was found many times. This chain connects TRBV24-1 to TRBJ1-1; no definite D call. Trimming took 3 bases from V and 1 from J, leaving 8 bases between them. The germline V gene has CDR1 KGHDR and CDR2 SFDVKD. This CDR3 spans 14 amino acids. CDR3 coding DNA: TGTGCCACCAGTGATCCCAACAGGAACACTGAAGCTTTCTTT. As protein: CATSDPNRNTEAFF.

This clonotype has ten or more counts. The chain uses TRBV9 and TRBJ2-2; D may be TRBD2 (6 bases). Trimming cost V 3 bases and J 4 bases, with 10 bases left between them. CDR3 length: 14 residues. Germline-derived CDR1 and CDR2 are SGDLS and YYNGEE. The DNA of the CDR3 is TGTGCCAGCAGCGCTGGGGGGATCACCGGGGAGCTGTTTTTT. This translates into CASSAGGITGELFF.

In this sample, this clonotype turned up many times. The rearrangement links TRBV5-1 to TRBJ2-1, with D unclear. Germline assignment: CDR1 SGHRS and CDR2 YFSETQ. The length of the CDR3 is 14 residues. Trimming shortened V by 0 bases and J by 2 bases, and 6 bases separated the two germline ends. Written as DNA, the CDR3 is TGCGCCAGCAGCTTGGAGGGCACCTACAATGAGCAGTTCTTC. This translates into CASSLEGTYNEQFF.

This clonotype was observed at least ten times. This sequence joins TRBV5-1 and TRBJ1-4, with 9 bases fitting TRBD1. The CDR3 loop spans 17 amino acids. V gave up 4 bases and J gave up 3 bases; unmatched junction bases: 10. From germline, CDR1 is SGHRS and CDR2 YFSETQ. The CDR3 DNA reads as TGCGCCAGCAGCAGGACAGGGGATAGAAGGGCTAATGAAAAACTGTTTTTT. Translation gives CASSRTGDRRANEKLFF.

Many counts were recorded for this clonotype. The chain recombines TRBV7-2 with TRBJ2-1; the match to TRBD2 covers 8 bases. V lost 1 base and J lost 9; bases outside the gene matches: 2. CDR1 and CDR2 from the germline V gene are SGHTA and FQGNSA. The CDR3 runs to 13 residues. The CDR3 sequence is CASSLGAGGEQFF. CDR3 sequence (DNA): TGTGCCAGCAGCTTAGGCGCGGGGGGTGAGCAGTTCTTC.

This clonotype qualifies as medium-sized. V gene TRBV9 combines with J gene TRBJ2-5, with 10 bases that match TRBD2. Germline values: CDR1 SGDLS, CDR2 YYNGEE. J gave up 2 bases and V 3 bases, and 10 bases lay outside the gene matches. The CDR3 has 17 residues. DNA for the CDR3: TGTGCCAGCAGCGAGGGCAGCGGGGGGGGATCACAAGAGACCCAGTACTTC. Translated, it gives CASSEGSGGGSQETQYF.

This clonotype came up many times. The CDR3 nucleotides read TGTGCCAGCATCAGCCAGGGATGGAATGAGCAGTTCTTC. Protein sequence: CASISQGWNEQFF. V and J are TRBV2 and TRBJ2-1; tentative D call: TRBD1 (5 bases). The V end lost 7 bases, the J end lost 7 bases, and 14 bases lay between the germline ends. This CDR3 is 13 amino acids long. Germline loops: CDR1 SNHLY, CDR2 FYNNEI.

The rearrangement joins TRBV20-1 to TRBJ1-1; D uncertain. This CDR3 spans 16 amino acids. Germline CDR1 and CDR2: DFQATT and SNEGSKA (reference sequence). The germline V and J ends were trimmed by 0 bases and 0 bases, with 14 bases remaining between them. The chain's CDR3 is CSARDRKGSMNTEAFF. DNA of the CDR3: TGCAGTGCTAGAGATCGAAAGGGCAGCATGAACACTGAAGCTTTCTTT.

There are many counts of this clonotype. The chain carries TRBV10-3 and TRBJ1-1, with 8 nucleotides matching TRBD1. The CDR3 is 14 residues long. Germline V gene sequence: CDR1 ENHRY, CDR2 SYGVKD. Losses at the gene ends were 7 bases for V and 5 bases for J; bases not matched to a gene: 9. The CDR3 loop reads CAINSATGVTEAFF. The CDR3 bases are TGTGCCATCAATTCCGCGACAGGGGTTACTGAAGCTTTCTTT.

There are many counts of this clonotype. J is TRBJ2-1 and V is TRBV20-1, with TRBD1 identical over 11 bases. V lost 6 bases to trimming and J lost 8 bases; unmatched junction nucleotides: 12. Germline CDR1 is DFQATT and CDR2 is SNEGSKA (reference sequence). This CDR3 comprises 15 residues. The chain's CDR3 is CSASPGTGGLDEQFF. The CDR3 DNA is TGCAGTGCCAGCCCCGGGACAGGGGGGTTAGATGAGCAGTTCTTC.

There are many counts of this clonotype. The rearrangement links TRBV6-2 or TRBV6-3 to TRBJ2-7; D is ambiguous. CDR1 and CDR2 from the germline V gene are MNHEY and SVGEGT. Between the trimmed V and J ends, which lost 2 bases and 0 bases, there was a span of 14 bases. The CDR3 runs 16 residues. CDR3 sequence: CASSYPPTGNSYEQYF. The CDR3 nucleotides are TGTGCCAGCAGTTACCCCCCGACGGGCAACTCCTACGAGCAGTACTTC.

This clonotype appeared many times. The V gene is TRBV18, the J gene TRBJ2-5; D remains unclear. Trimming cost V 0 bases and J 1 base, with 3 bases left between them. CDR3 length: 13 amino acids. Germline loops: CDR1 KGHSH, CDR2 LQKENI. CDR3 region: CASSPPVQETQYF. CDR3 in DNA: TGTGCCAGCTCACCACCGGTCCAAGAGACCCAGTACTTC.

This clonotype was detected many times. This chain uses TRBV7-2 with TRBJ2-7, with 7 nucleotides matching TRBD1. V lost 5 bases to trimming and J lost 1 base; unmatched junction nucleotides: 5. The CDR3 is made up of 14 amino acids. Germline CDR1 is SGHTA and CDR2 is FQGNSA. CDR3 amino acids: CASSPRDSSYEQYF. Here the CDR3 DNA reads TGTGCCAGCAGCCCCCGGGACAGTTCCTACGAGCAGTACTTC.

This clonotype was seen many times. V gene TRBV20-1 combines with J gene TRBJ2-1; D could derive from TRBD1 or TRBD2 (6 bases each). The V and J ends lost 2 bases and 9 bases respectively, with 17 bases between them. CDR3 length equals 14 residues. CDR1 is DFQATT and CDR2 is SNEGSKA in the germline V gene (reference sequence). The DNA of the CDR3 is TGCAGTGCTAGACTCCTCCGGGGGCTGGGTGAGCAGTTCTTC. Protein sequence: CSARLLRGLGEQFF.

This clonotype was observed many times. This sequence joins TRBV20-1 and TRBJ2-1; D is perhaps TRBD1 (7 bases). Germline lookup yields CDR1 DFQATT and CDR2 SNEGSKA (reference sequence). The V end lost 3 bases, the J end lost 0 bases, and 15 bases lay between the germline ends. The CDR3 extends over 16 amino acids. The CDR3 DNA reads TGCAGTGCTAGTGGGGCGGGACAGCTCTCCTACAATGAGCAGTTCTTC. As protein: CSASGAGQLSYNEQFF.

This clonotype was detected many times. The chain is built from TRBV12-3 or TRBV12-4 and TRBJ1-3; D is ambiguous. This CDR3 spans 13 amino acids. Trimming left V 7 bases short and J 0 bases short, with 7 bases between. CDR3 DNA sequence: TGTGCCAGCAAGATCGGCTCTGGAAACACCATATATTTT. Translation: CASKIGSGNTIYF.

This clonotype was observed at least ten times. V usage is TRBV2 and J usage is TRBJ2-2; D is undetermined. Germline assignment: CDR1 SNHLY and CDR2 FYNNEI. The CDR3 is made up of 16 amino acids. Trimming took off 3 bases at V and 4 bases at J, with 15 bases between the two ends. CDR3 DNA: TGTGCCAGCAGTGAGGAACTGGGTAGAGGCACCGGGGAGCTGTTTTTT. Translation gives CASSEELGRGTGELFF.

In its sample, this clonotype was seen many times. The chain is built from TRBV5-1 and TRBJ1-3; 9 positions match TRBD1. Germline trimming cut 3 bases from V and 4 bases from J; bases unmatched to any gene: 8. Germline CDR1 is SGHRS and CDR2 is YFSETQ. The CDR3 length is 16 residues. CDR3 region: CASSSSQGAPGNTIYF. As DNA, the CDR3 is TGCGCCAGCAGCTCTTCACAGGGGGCGCCGGGAAACACCATATATTTT.

This clonotype was seen ten or more times. The chain recombines TRBV12-3 or TRBV12-4 with TRBJ2-3, with 9 positions matching TRBD1. This CDR3 is 15 amino acids long. V shed 3 bases, J shed 4 bases, and the junction held 5 bases outside the gene matches. The CDR3 region has the DNA TGTGCCAGCAGTTTTAACAGGGGGCGTGCAGATACGCAGTATTTT. This sequence encodes CASSFNRGRADTQYF.

This clonotype was seen at least ten times. This chain joins TRBV20-1 and TRBJ1-2; D is ambiguous. The ends were cut back, 0 bases at V and 5 bases at J, with 13 bases in the middle. CDR1 is DFQATT and CDR2 is SNEGSKA in the germline V gene (reference sequence). This CDR3 has 14 amino acids. CDR3 in amino acids: CSARDPENPYGYTF. DNA for the CDR3: TGCAGTGCTAGAGATCCAGAAAATCCTTATGGCTACACCTTC.

The genes are TRBV7-6 and TRBJ2-2; D unresolved. Trimming removed 0 bases from V and 2 bases from J, with 7 bases in between. CDR1 SGHVS and CDR2 FNYEAQ come from the germline V gene. The CDR3 has 15 amino acids. CDR3 residues: CASSLASPNTGELFF. CDR3 bases: TGTGCCAGCAGCTTAGCTTCGCCCAACACCGGGGAGCTGTTTTTT. Drawing the rest from reference TRBV7-6 and TRBJ2-2, the complete variable domain is GAGVSQSPRYKVTKRGQDVALRCDPISGHVSLYWYRQALGQGPEFLTYFNYEAQQDKSGLPNDRFSAERPEGSISTLTIQRTEQRDSAMYRCASSLASPNTGELFFGEGSRLTVL.